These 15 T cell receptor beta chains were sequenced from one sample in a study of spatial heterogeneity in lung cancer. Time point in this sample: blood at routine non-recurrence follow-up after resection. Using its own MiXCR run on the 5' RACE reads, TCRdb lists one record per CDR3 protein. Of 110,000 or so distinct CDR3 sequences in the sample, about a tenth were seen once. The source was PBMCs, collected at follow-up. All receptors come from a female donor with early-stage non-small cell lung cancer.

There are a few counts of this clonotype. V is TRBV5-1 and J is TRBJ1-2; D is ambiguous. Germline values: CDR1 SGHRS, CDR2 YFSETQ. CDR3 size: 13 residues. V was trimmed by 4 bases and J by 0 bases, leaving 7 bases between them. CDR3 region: CASSEDPNYGYTF. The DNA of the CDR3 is TGCGCCAGCAGCGAGGACCCTAACTATGGCTACACCTTC.

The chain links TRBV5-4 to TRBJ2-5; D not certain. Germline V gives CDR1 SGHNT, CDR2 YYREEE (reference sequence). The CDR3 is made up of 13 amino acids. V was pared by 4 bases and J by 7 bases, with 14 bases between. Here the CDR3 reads CASSTDGIWTQYF. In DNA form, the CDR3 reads TGTGCCAGCAGCACGGACGGAATTTGGACCCAGTACTTC. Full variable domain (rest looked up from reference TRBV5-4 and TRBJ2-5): ETGVTQSPTHLIKTRGQQVTLRCSSQSGHNTVSWYQQALGQGPQFIFQYYREEENGRGNFPPRFSGLQFPNYSSELNVNALELDDSALYLCASSTDGIWTQYFGPGTRLLVL.

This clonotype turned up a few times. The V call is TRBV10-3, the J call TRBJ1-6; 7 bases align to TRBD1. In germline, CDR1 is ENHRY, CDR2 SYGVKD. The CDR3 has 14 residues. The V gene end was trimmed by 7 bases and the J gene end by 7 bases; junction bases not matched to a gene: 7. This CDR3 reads CAIKGGQDNSPLHF. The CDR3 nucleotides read TGTGCCATCAAGGGAGGACAGGACAATTCACCCCTCCACTTT.

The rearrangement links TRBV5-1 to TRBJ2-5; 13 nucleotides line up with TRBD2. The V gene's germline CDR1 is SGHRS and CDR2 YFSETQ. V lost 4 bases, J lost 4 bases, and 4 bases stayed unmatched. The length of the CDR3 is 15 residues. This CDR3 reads CASSAGLAGAETQYF. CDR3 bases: TGCGCCAGCAGCGCCGGACTAGCGGGAGCAGAGACCCAGTACTTC.

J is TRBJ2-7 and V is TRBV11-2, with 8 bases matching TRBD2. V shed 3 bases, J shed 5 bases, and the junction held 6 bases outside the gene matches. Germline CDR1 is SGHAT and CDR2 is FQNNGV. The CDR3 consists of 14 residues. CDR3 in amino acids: CASSFGREGHEQYF. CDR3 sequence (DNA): TGTGCCAGCAGCTTCGGTCGGGAGGGCCACGAGCAGTACTTC.

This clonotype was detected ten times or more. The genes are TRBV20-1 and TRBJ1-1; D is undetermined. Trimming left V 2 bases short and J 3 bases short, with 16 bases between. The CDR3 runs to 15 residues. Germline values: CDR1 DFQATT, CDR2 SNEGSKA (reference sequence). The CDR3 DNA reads TGCAGTGCTAGACCGCAAGGGCGATTGGACACTGAAGCTTTCTTT. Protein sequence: CSARPQGRLDTEAFF.

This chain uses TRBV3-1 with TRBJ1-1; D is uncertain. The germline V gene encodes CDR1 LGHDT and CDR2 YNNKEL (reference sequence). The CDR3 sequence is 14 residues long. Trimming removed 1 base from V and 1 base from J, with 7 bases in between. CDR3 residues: CASSQGIANTEAFF. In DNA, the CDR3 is TGTGCCAGCAGCCAAGGGATCGCGAACACTGAAGCTTTCTTT.

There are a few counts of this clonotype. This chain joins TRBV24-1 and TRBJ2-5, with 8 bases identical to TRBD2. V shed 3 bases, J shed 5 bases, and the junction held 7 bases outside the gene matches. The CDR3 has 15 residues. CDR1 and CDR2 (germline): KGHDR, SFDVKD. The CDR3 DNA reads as TGTGCCACCAGTGATAGAGCGGGAGAAAGGGAGACCCAGTACTTC. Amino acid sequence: CATSDRAGERETQYF.

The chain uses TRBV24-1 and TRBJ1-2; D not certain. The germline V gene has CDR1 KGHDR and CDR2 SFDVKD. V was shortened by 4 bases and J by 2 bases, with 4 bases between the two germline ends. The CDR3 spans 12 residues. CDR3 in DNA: TGTGCCACCAGTGACAAAAACTATGGCTACACCTTC. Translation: CATSDKNYGYTF.

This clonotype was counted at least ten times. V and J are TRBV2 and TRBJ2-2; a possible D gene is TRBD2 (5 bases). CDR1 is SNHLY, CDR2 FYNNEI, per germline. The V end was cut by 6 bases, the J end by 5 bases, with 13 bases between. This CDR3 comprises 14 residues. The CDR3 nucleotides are TGTGCCAGCAGCGCAATTAGGGAGACCGGGGAGCTGTTTTTT. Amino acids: CASSAIRETGELFF.

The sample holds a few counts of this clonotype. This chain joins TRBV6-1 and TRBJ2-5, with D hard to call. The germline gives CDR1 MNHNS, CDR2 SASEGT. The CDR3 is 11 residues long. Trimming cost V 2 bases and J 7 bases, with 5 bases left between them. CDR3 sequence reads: CASSEPPTQYF. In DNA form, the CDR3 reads TGTGCCAGCAGTGAACCCCCGACCCAGTACTTC.

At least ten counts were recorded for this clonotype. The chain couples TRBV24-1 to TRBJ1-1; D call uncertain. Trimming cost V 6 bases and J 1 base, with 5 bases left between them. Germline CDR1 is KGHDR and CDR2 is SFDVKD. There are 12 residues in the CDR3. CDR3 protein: CATSLGNTEAFF. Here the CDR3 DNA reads TGTGCCACCAGTCTCGGGAACACTGAAGCTTTCTTT.

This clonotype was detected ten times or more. CDR3 protein: CASIEWDRGLGQPQHF. Here the CDR3 DNA reads TGTGCCAGCATCGAATGGGACAGGGGATTGGGCCAGCCCCAGCATTTT. V gene TRBV28 combines with J gene TRBJ1-5, with 10 bases that match TRBD1. Germline lookup yields CDR1 MDHEN and CDR2 SYDVKM. The junction had 13 bases not matched to a gene; V was cut back by 7 bases and J by 7 bases. The CDR3 has 16 residues. The whole variable domain, filled in from reference TRBV28 and TRBJ1-5, reads DVKVTQSSRYLVKRTGEKVFLECVQDMDHENMFWYRQDPGLGLRLIYFSYDVKMKEKGDIPEGYSVSREKKERFSLILESASTNQTSMYLCASIEWDRGLGQPQHFGDGTRLSIL.

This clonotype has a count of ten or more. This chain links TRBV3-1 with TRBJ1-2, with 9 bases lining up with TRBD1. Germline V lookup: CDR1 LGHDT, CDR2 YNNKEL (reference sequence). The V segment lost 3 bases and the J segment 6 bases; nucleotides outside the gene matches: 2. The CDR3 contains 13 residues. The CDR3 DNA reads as TGTGCCAGCAGCCAGGGGGACAGGGATGGCTACACCTTC. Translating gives CASSQGDRDGYTF. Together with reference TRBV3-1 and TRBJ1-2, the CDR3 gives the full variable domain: DTAVSQTPKYLVTQMGNDKSIKCEQNLGHDTMYWYKQDSKKFLKIMFSYNNKELIINETVPNRFSPKSPDKAHLNLHINSLELGDSAVYFCASSQGDRDGYTFGSGTRLTVV.

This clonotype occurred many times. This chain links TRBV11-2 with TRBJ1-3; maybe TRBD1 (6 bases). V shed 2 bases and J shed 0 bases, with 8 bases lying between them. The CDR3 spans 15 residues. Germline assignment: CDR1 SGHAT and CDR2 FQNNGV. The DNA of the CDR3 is TGTGCCAGCAGCTTAAGGGGGGGCTCTGGAAACACCATATATTTT. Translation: CASSLRGGSGNTIYF.